This record looks at one TCR beta chain sequence and its context. What it recognizes is unknown. The CDR3 has 16 amino acids. In germline, CDR1 is SGHRS, CDR2 YFSETQ. The V end was cut by 4 bases, the J end by 8 bases, with 24 bases between. The PCR had 60 Vbeta and 13 Jbeta primers. Produced via immunoSEQ multiplex PCR; TCRdb's table is partial and in-frame only. The sample lists 100,000 to 150,000 clones; 77% were seen once. The data are from a study of cytomegalovirus exposure and HLA in healthy donors. About the study: Among about 179 million T cells, an earlier analysis found around 100 million unique TCR beta sequences. Overall study findings and caveats: Reports indicated that the classifier achieved high specificity and sensitivity in diagnosing cytomegalovirus status.

The chain uses TRBV5-1 and TRBJ1-2; D is unresolved. Input material: PBMCs. The origin of this receptor is a human donor in good health. CDR3 DNA: TGCGCCAGCAGCCCCACAAATAGGGATGAGGGAGGCGGCTACACCTTC. This translates into CASSPTNRDEGGGYTF.